This section outlines one TCR beta chain sequence together with its context. Its antigen is not identified. In germline, CDR1 is DFQATT, CDR2 SNEGSKA (reference sequence). The CDR3 has 10 amino acids. Between the trimmed V and J ends, which lost 0 bases and 7 bases, there was a span of 3 bases. This sample stems from a study of cytotoxic CD8 clonotypes in ibrutinib-treated CLL. Libraries were prepared by immunoSEQ multiplex PCR; TCRdb keeps only in-frame clonotypes and omits some of them. The sample has about 150,000 clones; 70% to 80% are singletons. Study-wide results and limits: Clonality rose at ibrutinib response, held steady in sustained remission, and fell toward baseline at progression.

This rearrangement joins TRBV20-1 to TRBJ1-2; D unclear. This specimen was PBMCs, taken after 24 months of ibrutinib treatment. The receptor was isolated from a human donor with chronic lymphocytic leukemia. Written as DNA, the CDR3 is TGCAGTGCTAGAGAAGGTGGCTACACCTTC. This encodes CSAREGGYTF.